The entry below gives a single T cell receptor beta chain sequence along with its context. Its antigen is as yet unknown. Germline assignment: CDR1 MNHNS and CDR2 SASEGT. This CDR3 is 13 amino acids long. V lost 2 bases to trimming and J lost 4 bases; unmatched junction nucleotides: 1. This sample was taken from a study of identifying expanded T cells in peripheral blood. Study-wide findings and caveats: Technical replicates showed 0.9 to 1.5 changed clones; about two weeks roughly 16; four weeks 19. Approximately two-week clone count variance significantly increased as total template count grew.

Healthy donors had no documented immune events, such as infections, while sampled. Sequencing was performed with immunoSEQ multiplex PCR; in TCRdb, only in-frame clones are kept and a portion is missing. This table has about 83,000 clones, around 91% appearing once. The chain recombines TRBV6-1 with TRBJ1-2; 7 bases map to TRBD1. This sequence originates from a person aged 18 to 75 in good health. The source material was blood. This chain's CDR3 is CASSEWTGYGYTF. In nucleotides, the CDR3 is TGTGCCAGCAGTGAATGGACAGGCTATGGCTACACCTTC.